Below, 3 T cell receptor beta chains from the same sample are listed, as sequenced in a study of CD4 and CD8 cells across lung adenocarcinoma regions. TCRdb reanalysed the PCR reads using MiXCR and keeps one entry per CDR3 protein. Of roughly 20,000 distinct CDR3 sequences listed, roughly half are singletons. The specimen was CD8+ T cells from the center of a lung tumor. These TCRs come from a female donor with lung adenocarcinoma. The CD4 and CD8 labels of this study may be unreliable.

Here the CDR3 reads CASRISGTYPEQYF. The DNA for the CDR3 is TGTGCCAGCAGGATAAGCGGGACCTATCCCGAGCAGTACTTC. This chain uses TRBV6-1 with TRBJ2-1; the match to TRBD2 covers 7 bases. The DNA end is more similar to TRBJ2-7, so the J call may be wrong. The CDR3 has 14 residues. Germline V gene sequence: CDR1 MNHNS, CDR2 SASEGT.

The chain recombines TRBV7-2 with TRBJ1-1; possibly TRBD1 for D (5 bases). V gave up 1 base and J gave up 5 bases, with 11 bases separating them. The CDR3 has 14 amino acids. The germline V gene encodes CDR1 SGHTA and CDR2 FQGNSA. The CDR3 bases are TGTGCCAGCAGCTTAGATCAGGGTCGAACTGAAGCTTTCTTT. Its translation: CASSLDQGRTEAFF.

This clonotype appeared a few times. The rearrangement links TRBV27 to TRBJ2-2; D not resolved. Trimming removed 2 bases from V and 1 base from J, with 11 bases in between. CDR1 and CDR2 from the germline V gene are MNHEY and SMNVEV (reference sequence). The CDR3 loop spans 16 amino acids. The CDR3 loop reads CASSLGPQVNTGELFF. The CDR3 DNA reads TGTGCCAGCAGTTTAGGGCCACAAGTGAACACCGGGGAGCTGTTTTTT.